Listed here are 28 T cell receptor beta chains from one sample, sequenced in a study of blood T cell repertoires in COVID-19. Sequencing was performed with immunoSEQ multiplex PCR; in TCRdb, only in-frame clones are kept and a portion is missing. The profile covers 260,000 or so clones, with over 75% appearing a single time and 8% to 9.5% taken by the ten largest. What was sequenced was peripheral blood. The receptors derive from a human donor in a cohort sampled during active COVID-19.

The V gene is TRBV6-5, the J gene TRBJ2-2, with 7 bases that match TRBD1. The germline CDR1 and CDR2 sequences are MNHEY and SVGAGI. The CDR3 is 14 amino acids. J lost 4 bases, V lost 5 bases, and 4 bases had no gene match. Here the CDR3 reads CASSRGQITGELFF. Here the CDR3 DNA reads TGTGCCAGCAGTAGGGGACAGATCACCGGGGAGCTGTTTTTT.

The CDR3 coding sequence is TGTGCCAGCAGATCAACAGGGCGCAGCGGCTACACCTTC. Translated, it gives CASRSTGRSGYTF. The rearrangement links TRBV28 to TRBJ1-2; the D gene is possibly TRBD1 (6 bases). Germline lookup yields CDR1 MDHEN and CDR2 SYDVKM. The germline V and J ends were trimmed by 6 bases and 8 bases, with 16 bases remaining between them. The CDR3 covers 13 residues.

V is TRBV19 and J is TRBJ1-2, with a tentative D call TRBD1 (6 bases). The germline V gene has CDR1 LNHDA and CDR2 SQIVND (reference sequence). The CDR3 is 14 residues long. Trimming shortened V by 3 bases and J by 0 bases, and 8 bases separated the two germline ends. The CDR3 coding sequence is TGTGCCAGTAGTATCAGGGGAGCTAACTATGGCTACACCTTC. This sequence encodes CASSIRGANYGYTF.

This rearrangement joins TRBV6-5 to TRBJ1-1, with a tentative D call TRBD1 (6 bases). The germline V gene has CDR1 MNHEY and CDR2 SVGAGI. This CDR3 has 14 amino acids. V shed 7 bases and J shed 5 bases, with 17 bases lying between them. CDR3 in amino acids: CASKRPGVRTEAFF. The CDR3, as DNA: TGTGCCAGCAAACGTCCAGGGGTTCGGACTGAAGCTTTCTTT.

The chain recombines TRBV18 with TRBJ1-6, with a weak D call TRBD1 (5 bases). The V end lost 2 bases, the J end lost 6 bases, and 11 bases lay between the germline ends. In germline, CDR1 is KGHSH, CDR2 LQKENI. The CDR3 has 15 amino acids. The CDR3 sequence is CASSPGIQGNSPLHF. DNA of the CDR3: TGTGCCAGCTCACCAGGTATTCAGGGTAATTCACCCCTCCACTTT.

Points on this clone: In the same sample, other DNA sequences code for this CDR3. This rearrangement joins TRBV11-2 to TRBJ2-7, with D unclear. The length of the CDR3 is 11 residues. Trimming stripped 2 bases from V and 4 bases from J, with 3 bases between. Germline-derived CDR1 and CDR2 are SGHAT and FQNNGV. CDR3 coding DNA: TGTGCCAGCAGCTTACTGTACGAGCAGTACTTC. It codes for CASSLLYEQYF.

The chain combines TRBV5-4 with TRBJ2-1; TRBD2 matches at 11 bases. There are 15 residues in the CDR3. Germline V gene data show CDR1 as SGHNT and CDR2 as YYREEE (reference sequence). V dropped 4 bases and J dropped 7; count of bases not matched to a gene: 7. DNA for the CDR3: TGTGCCAGCAGCCCCGGGACTAGCGGAACGAATGAGCAGTTCTTC. This sequence encodes CASSPGTSGTNEQFF.

The chain couples TRBV5-1 to TRBJ2-1, with 8 bases lining up with TRBD1. This CDR3 region has 16 residues. CDR1 is SGHRS and CDR2 is YFSETQ in the germline V gene. V shed 0 bases and J 7 bases; nucleotides not matched to a gene: 9. Here the CDR3 reads CASSLAVGTGGNEQFF. DNA of the CDR3: TGCGCCAGCAGCTTGGCGGTGGGGACAGGTGGAAATGAGCAGTTCTTC.

The J gene is TRBJ1-4, the V gene TRBV2; tentatively, D is TRBD1 (5 bases). The V gene lost 6 bases and the J gene lost 4 bases, with 9 bases spanning the gap. This CDR3 comprises 13 residues. Looked up from germline, CDR1 is SNHLY and CDR2 is FYNNEI. The CDR3 bases are TGTGCCAGCAGCACACAGGATAATGAAAAACTGTTTTTT. Residues: CASSTQDNEKLFF.

The chain couples TRBV6-5 to TRBJ1-2, with 8 positions matching TRBD1. V trimming: 4 bases; J trimming: 8 bases; junction bases outside the gene matches: 6. The CDR3 totals 13 residues. CDR1 is MNHEY, CDR2 SVGAGI, per germline. CDR3 sequence: CASSLSGGKGYTF. The CDR3 DNA reads TGTGCCAGCAGTTTATCAGGGGGCAAAGGCTACACCTTC.

The rearrangement uses TRBV7-9 and TRBJ2-6, with TRBD1 matching over 7 bases. V dropped 0 bases and J dropped 1; count of bases not matched to a gene: 9. CDR3 length equals 19 residues. Germline V CDR1 and CDR2: SEHNR, FQNEAQ (reference sequence). CDR3: CASSLASDRELSGANVLTF. The CDR3 DNA is TGTGCCAGCAGCTTAGCCTCCGACAGGGAATTATCTGGGGCCAACGTCCTGACTTTC. Using reference TRBV7-9 and TRBJ2-6 for the parts outside the CDR3, the full variable domain is DTGVSQNPRHKITKRGQNVTFRCDPISEHNRLYWYRQTLGQGPEFLTYFQNEAQLEKSRLLSDRFSAERPKGSFSTLEIQRTEQGDSAMYLCASSLASDRELSGANVLTFGAGSRLTVL.

The chain uses TRBV19 and TRBJ1-5, with no clear D. Germline values: CDR1 LNHDA, CDR2 SQIVND (reference sequence). Trimming shortened V by 4 bases and J by 0 bases, and 7 bases separated the two germline ends. CDR3 length equals 14 residues. The CDR3 DNA reads as TGTGCCAGTAGTAGGGCCTTTAGCAATCAGCCCCAGCATTTT. Its protein product is CASSRAFSNQPQHF.

The V gene is TRBV6-5, the J gene TRBJ1-1; D unclear. Looked up from germline, CDR1 is MNHEY and CDR2 is SVGAGI. The CDR3 totals 14 residues. The germline V and J ends were trimmed by 2 bases and 4 bases, with 11 bases remaining between them. The CDR3 spells CASSYDRGGTEAFF. The CDR3 coding sequence is TGTGCCAGCAGTTACGATCGGGGAGGCACTGAAGCTTTCTTT.

This clone was seen ten or more times. The chain recombines TRBV5-4 with TRBJ1-3; 7 bases agree with TRBD1. CDR3 length: 15 residues. CDR1 is SGHNT and CDR2 is YYREEE in the germline V gene (reference sequence). Trimming took 5 bases from V and 0 from J; bases not matched to a gene: 5. CDR3 loop: CASSRDSHSGNTIYF. Here the CDR3 DNA reads TGTGCCAGCAGTCGGGACAGCCACTCTGGAAACACCATATATTTT.

This sequence joins TRBV28 and TRBJ2-1; possibly TRBD1 for D (6 bases). The germline CDR1 and CDR2 sequences are MDHEN and SYDVKM. The V and J ends lost 6 bases and 7 bases respectively, with 13 bases between them. CDR3 length: 13 amino acids. The DNA for the CDR3 is TGTGCCAGCAGACCCGGACAGCTTAATGAGCAGTTCTTC. Its protein product is CASRPGQLNEQFF.

The chain uses TRBV6-5 and TRBJ2-2; D possibly corresponds to TRBD1 (6 bases). In germline, CDR1 is MNHEY, CDR2 SVGAGI. The V end lost 5 bases, the J end lost 6 bases, and 10 bases lay between the germline ends. The CDR3 loop spans 13 amino acids. The CDR3 sequence: CASSQGHAGELFF. CDR3 coding DNA: TGTGCCAGCAGTCAGGGACACGCCGGGGAGCTGTTTTTT.

This sequence joins TRBV28 and TRBJ2-7, with 10 bases fitting TRBD1. Germline CDR1 and CDR2: MDHEN and SYDVKM. The CDR3 length is 15 residues. The V segment lost 5 bases and the J segment 6 bases; nucleotides outside the gene matches: 10. The CDR3: CASSGAGTGVSEQYF. The CDR3 nucleotides are TGTGCCAGCAGTGGAGCCGGGACAGGGGTTTCCGAGCAGTACTTC. Full variable domain (rest looked up from reference TRBV28 and TRBJ2-7): DVKVTQSSRYLVKRTGEKVFLECVQDMDHENMFWYRQDPGLGLRLIYFSYDVKMKEKGDIPEGYSVSREKKERFSLILESASTNQTSMYLCASSGAGTGVSEQYFGPGTRLTVT.

The rearrangement joins TRBV7-9 to TRBJ2-3; 11 bases map to TRBD2. The germline V gene has CDR1 SEHNR and CDR2 FQNEAQ (reference sequence). The CDR3 length is 16 residues. J gave up 3 bases and V 4 bases, and 6 bases lay outside the gene matches. The CDR3 loop reads CASSSKLAGETDTQYF. The CDR3 coding sequence is TGTGCCAGCAGCTCAAAACTAGCGGGAGAGACAGATACGCAGTATTTT. Based on the CDR3 plus reference TRBV7-9 and TRBJ2-3, the full variable domain is DTGVSQNPRHKITKRGQNVTFRCDPISEHNRLYWYRQTLGQGPEFLTYFQNEAQLEKSRLLSDRFSAERPKGSFSTLEIQRTEQGDSAMYLCASSSKLAGETDTQYFGPGTRLTVL.

The genes are TRBV5-4 and TRBJ2-3, with D perhaps TRBD2 (5 bases). In germline, CDR1 is SGHNT, CDR2 YYREEE (reference sequence). The CDR3 loop spans 14 amino acids. With 0 bases removed from V and 3 bases from J, the gap between germline ends came to 8 bases. The CDR3 loop reads CASSLAGMTDTQYF. For the CDR3, the DNA is TGTGCCAGCAGCTTGGCCGGGATGACAGATACGCAGTATTTT.

This clone was picked up a small number of times. The genes are TRBV10-1 and TRBJ2-7; maybe TRBD2 (6 bases). The CDR3 runs 15 residues. With 2 bases removed from V and 4 bases from J, the gap between germline ends came to 15 bases. CDR1 is WNHNN, CDR2 SYGVQD, per germline (reference sequence). The CDR3 sequence is CASSESRDLKYEQYF. For the CDR3, the DNA is TGCGCCAGCAGTGAGAGCAGGGACTTAAAGTACGAGCAGTACTTC.

The rearrangement uses TRBV7-9 and TRBJ2-7; 8 bases fit TRBD1. CDR1 SEHNR and CDR2 FQNEAQ come from the germline V gene (reference sequence). Unmatched junction bases numbered 10, after V lost 5 bases and J lost 1 base. The CDR3 runs 16 residues. The CDR3 nucleotides read TGTGCCAGCAGCCCCGGACAGGGAATGGGTTCCTACGAGCAGTACTTC. Its translation: CASSPGQGMGSYEQYF.

V gene TRBV15 combines with J gene TRBJ1-1; D might be TRBD1 (5 bases). The CDR3 totals 16 residues. Trimming shortened V by 0 bases and J by 3 bases, and 14 bases separated the two germline ends. Germline assignment: CDR1 LNHNV and CDR2 YYDKDF (reference sequence). CDR3 protein: CATSRDLGGRYTEAFF. The CDR3 bases are TGTGCCACCAGCAGAGATTTGGGGGGAAGGTACACTGAAGCTTTCTTT.

CDR3 sequence reads: CATSRNPTSGVNRETQYF. The DNA of the CDR3 is TGTGCCACCAGCAGGAATCCGACTAGCGGTGTTAATCGGGAGACCCAGTACTTC. This chain uses TRBV15 with TRBJ2-5; TRBD2 matches at 9 bases. Germline CDR1 is LNHNV and CDR2 is YYDKDF (reference sequence). The J segment lost 5 bases and the V segment lost 3 bases, leaving 16 bases of the junction unmatched. CDR3 length equals 18 residues.

This rearrangement joins TRBV27 to TRBJ2-2; 12 bases line up with TRBD2. Germline V gene sequence: CDR1 MNHEY, CDR2 SMNVEV (reference sequence). The CDR3 totals 15 residues. J was trimmed by 5 bases and V by 3 bases; bases with no gene match: 1. CDR3 residues: CASSLTSGSTGELFF. The CDR3 bases are TGTGCCAGCAGTTTGACTAGCGGGAGTACCGGGGAGCTGTTTTTT.

CDR3 nucleotide sequence: TGTGCCAGCAGCTTGGACGGGACATCTGAAAAACTGTTTTTT. It translates to CASSLDGTSEKLFF. J is TRBJ1-4 and V is TRBV5-4; perhaps TRBD1 as D (6 bases). Trimming stripped 0 bases from V and 7 bases from J, with 10 bases between. Germline V gene lookup returns CDR1 SGHNT and CDR2 YYREEE (reference sequence). The CDR3 contains 14 residues.

The V and J genes are TRBV1 and TRBJ2-2; the table's D call of TRBD2 was not tested on the DNA. TRBV1 is an annotated pseudogene. The CDR3 is 21 amino acids. CDR3 sequence (DNA): TGCACCAGCAGCCAAGTAGGGCCGGGACTAGCGGTACCCGAAGGCACCGGGGAGCTGTTTTTT. This gives the protein CTSSQVGPGLAVPEGTGELFF.

This clone occurred many times. The CDR3 nucleotides read TGTGCCAGCAGTCGGACAGGAGAGAACACTGAAGCTTTCTTT. Translating it yields CASSRTGENTEAFF. The gene calls are TRBV2 and TRBJ1-1; 7 bases agree with TRBD1. Germline V gene lookup returns CDR1 SNHLY and CDR2 FYNNEI. Unmatched junction bases numbered 4, after V lost 5 bases and J lost 1 base. This CDR3 is 14 amino acids long.

In its sample, this clone was seen once. V and J are TRBV18 and TRBJ1-1; the match to TRBD1 covers 11 bases. Germline CDR1 is KGHSH and CDR2 is LQKENI. The length of the CDR3 is 15 residues. Trimming removed 2 bases from V and 4 bases from J; junction bases left unmatched: 3. As DNA, the CDR3 is TGTGCCAGCTCACCAACAGGGACAGGGGGCACTGAAGCTTTCTTT. Translating gives CASSPTGTGGTEAFF.